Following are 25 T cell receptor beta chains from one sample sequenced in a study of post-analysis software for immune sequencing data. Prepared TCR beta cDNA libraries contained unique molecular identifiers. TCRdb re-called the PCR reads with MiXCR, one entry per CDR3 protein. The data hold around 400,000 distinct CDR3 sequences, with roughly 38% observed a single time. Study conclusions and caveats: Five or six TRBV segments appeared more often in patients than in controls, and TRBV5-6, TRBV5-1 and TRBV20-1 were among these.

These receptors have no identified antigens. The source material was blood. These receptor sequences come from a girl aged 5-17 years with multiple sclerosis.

In nucleotides, the CDR3 is TGTGCCACCTCACCCAGAGGGGCGACAGATACGCAGTATTTT. It yields the protein CATSPRGATDTQYF. The chain employs TRBV24-1 and TRBJ2-3; the D call may be TRBD1 or TRBD2 (5 bases each). Trimming cost V 9 bases and J 3 bases, with 15 bases left between them. Germline V CDR1 and CDR2: KGHDR, SFDVKD. CDR3 size: 14 residues.

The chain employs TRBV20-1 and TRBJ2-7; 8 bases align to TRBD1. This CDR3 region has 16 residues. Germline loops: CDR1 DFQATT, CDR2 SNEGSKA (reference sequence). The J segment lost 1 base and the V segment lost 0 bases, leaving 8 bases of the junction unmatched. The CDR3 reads CSARDVGTGTSYEQYF. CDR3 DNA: TGCAGTGCTAGAGATGTCGGGACAGGCACTTCCTACGAGCAGTACTTC.

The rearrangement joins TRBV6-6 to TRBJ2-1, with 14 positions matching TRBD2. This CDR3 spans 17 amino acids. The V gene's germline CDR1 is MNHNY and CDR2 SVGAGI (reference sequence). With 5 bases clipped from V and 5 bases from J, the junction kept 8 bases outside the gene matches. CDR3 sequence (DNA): TGTGCCAGCAGTCCCCCGGGACTAGCGGGGGCGAACAATGAGCAGTTCTTC. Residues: CASSPPGLAGANNEQFF.

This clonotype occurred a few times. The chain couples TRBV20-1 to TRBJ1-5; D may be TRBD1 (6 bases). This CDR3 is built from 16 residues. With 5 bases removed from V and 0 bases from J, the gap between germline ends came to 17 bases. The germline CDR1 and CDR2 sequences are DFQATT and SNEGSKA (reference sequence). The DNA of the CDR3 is TGCAGTGCTGGGGGGGGCGCAGAAGGTAGCAATCAGCCCCAGCATTTT. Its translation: CSAGGGAEGSNQPQHF.

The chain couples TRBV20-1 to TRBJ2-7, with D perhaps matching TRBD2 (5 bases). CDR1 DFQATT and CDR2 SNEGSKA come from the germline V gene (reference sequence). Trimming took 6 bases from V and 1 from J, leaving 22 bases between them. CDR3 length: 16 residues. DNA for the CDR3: TGCAGTGCCCCGCGGGCAGGCCGCTCCCAGTCCTACGAGCAGTACTTC. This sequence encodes CSAPRAGRSQSYEQYF.

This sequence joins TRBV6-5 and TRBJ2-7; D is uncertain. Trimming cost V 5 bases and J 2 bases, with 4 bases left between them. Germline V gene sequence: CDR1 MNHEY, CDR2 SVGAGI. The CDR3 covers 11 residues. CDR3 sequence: CASSNTYEQYF. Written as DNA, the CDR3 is TGTGCCAGCAGTAACACCTACGAGCAGTACTTC.

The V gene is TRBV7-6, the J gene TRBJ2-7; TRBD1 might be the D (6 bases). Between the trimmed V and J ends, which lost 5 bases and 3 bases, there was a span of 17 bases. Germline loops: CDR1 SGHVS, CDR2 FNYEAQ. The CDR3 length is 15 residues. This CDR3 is CASSRTGTRGYEQYF. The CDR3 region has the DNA TGTGCCAGCAGCCGAACCGGGACAAGGGGCTACGAGCAGTACTTC.

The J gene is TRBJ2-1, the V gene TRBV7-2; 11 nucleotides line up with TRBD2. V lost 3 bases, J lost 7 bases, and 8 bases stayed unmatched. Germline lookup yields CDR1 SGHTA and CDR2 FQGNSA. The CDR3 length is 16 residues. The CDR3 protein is CASSFLLAGDKNEQFF. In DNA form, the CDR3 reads TGTGCCAGCAGCTTCCTACTAGCGGGGGATAAGAATGAGCAGTTCTTC. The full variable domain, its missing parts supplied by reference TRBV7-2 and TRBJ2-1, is GAGVSQSPSNKVTEKGKDVELRCDPISGHTALYWYRQSLGQGLEFLIYFQGNSAPDKSGLPSDRFSAERTGGSVSTLTIQRTQQEDSAVYLCASSFLLAGDKNEQFFGPGTRLTVL.

CDR3 region: CASSITETQYF. CDR3 DNA: TGTGCCAGCAGCATTACGGAGACCCAGTACTTC. V and J are TRBV7-6 and TRBJ2-5, with unresolved D. Germline CDR1 reads SGHVS; CDR2 reads FNYEAQ. The CDR3 contains 11 residues. V was pared by 5 bases and J by 5 bases, with 6 bases between. The whole variable domain, filled in from reference TRBV7-6 and TRBJ2-5, reads GAGVSQSPRYKVTKRGQDVALRCDPISGHVSLYWYRQALGQGPEFLTYFNYEAQQDKSGLPNDRFSAERPEGSISTLTIQRTEQRDSAMYRCASSITETQYFGPGTRLLVL.

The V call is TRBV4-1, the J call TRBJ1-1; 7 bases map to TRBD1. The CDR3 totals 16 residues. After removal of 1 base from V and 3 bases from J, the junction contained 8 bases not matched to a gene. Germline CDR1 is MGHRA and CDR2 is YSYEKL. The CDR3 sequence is CASSQAFGQGDTEAFF. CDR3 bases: TGCGCCAGCAGCCAAGCCTTTGGCCAGGGGGACACTGAAGCTTTCTTT.

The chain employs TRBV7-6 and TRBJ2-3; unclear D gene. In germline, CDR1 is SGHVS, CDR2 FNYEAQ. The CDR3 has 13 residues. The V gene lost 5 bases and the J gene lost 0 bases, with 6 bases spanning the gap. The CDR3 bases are TGTGCCAGCAGCCGTCCTAGCACAGATACGCAGTATTTT. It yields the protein CASSRPSTDTQYF.

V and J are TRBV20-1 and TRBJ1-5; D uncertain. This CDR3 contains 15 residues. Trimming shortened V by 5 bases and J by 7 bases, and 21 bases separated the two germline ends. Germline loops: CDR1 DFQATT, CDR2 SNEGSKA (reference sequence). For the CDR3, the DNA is TGCAGTGCTCAGTCTACCATATCACTAGGGCAGCCCCAGCATTTT. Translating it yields CSAQSTISLGQPQHF.

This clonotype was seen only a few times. CDR3 sequence (DNA): TGCGCCAGCAGCCAGTCGAGGGGGGGCCCGGCCTACAATGAGCAGTTCTTC. Encoded protein: CASSQSRGGPAYNEQFF. V and J are TRBV4-3 and TRBJ2-1; TRBD2 might be the D (7 bases). V was cut by 3 bases and J by 2 bases, with 17 bases left in between. The CDR3 length is 17 residues. The germline CDR1 and CDR2 sequences are LGHNA and YSLEER.

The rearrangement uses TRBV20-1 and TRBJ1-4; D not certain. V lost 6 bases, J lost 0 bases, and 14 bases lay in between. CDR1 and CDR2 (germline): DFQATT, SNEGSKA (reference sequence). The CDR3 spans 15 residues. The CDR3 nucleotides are TGCAGTGCCTCTGGCCATGGGGCAACTAATGAAAAACTGTTTTTT. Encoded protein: CSASGHGATNEKLFF.

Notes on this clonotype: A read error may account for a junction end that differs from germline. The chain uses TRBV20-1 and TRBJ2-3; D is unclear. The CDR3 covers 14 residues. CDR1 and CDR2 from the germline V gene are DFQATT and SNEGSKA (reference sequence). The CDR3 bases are TGCAGTGTTAGAGAGGCCGGCCTCACAGATACGCAGTATTTT. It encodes CSVREAGLTDTQYF.

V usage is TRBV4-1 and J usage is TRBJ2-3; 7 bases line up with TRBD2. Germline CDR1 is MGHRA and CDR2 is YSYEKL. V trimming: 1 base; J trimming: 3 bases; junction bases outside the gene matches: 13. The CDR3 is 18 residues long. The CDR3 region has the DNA TGCGCCAGCAGCCAAGGGTTGAGTCGGCGGGGGAAGACAGATACGCAGTATTTT. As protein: CASSQGLSRRGKTDTQYF.

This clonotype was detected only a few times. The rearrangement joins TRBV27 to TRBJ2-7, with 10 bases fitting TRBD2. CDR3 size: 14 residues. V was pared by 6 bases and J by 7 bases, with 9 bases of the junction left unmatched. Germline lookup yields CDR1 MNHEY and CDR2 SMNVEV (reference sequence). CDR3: CASSLAAGGREQYF. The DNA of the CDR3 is TGTGCCAGCAGCCTGGCAGCGGGGGGGCGGGAGCAGTACTTC.

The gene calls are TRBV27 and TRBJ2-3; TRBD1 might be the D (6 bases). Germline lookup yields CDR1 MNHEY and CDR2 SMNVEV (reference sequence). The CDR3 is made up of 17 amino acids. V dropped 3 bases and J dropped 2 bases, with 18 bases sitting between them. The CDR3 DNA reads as TGTGCCAGCAGTTTTGAAGGGCCGGGACAAATCACAGATACGCAGTATTTT. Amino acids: CASSFEGPGQITDTQYF.

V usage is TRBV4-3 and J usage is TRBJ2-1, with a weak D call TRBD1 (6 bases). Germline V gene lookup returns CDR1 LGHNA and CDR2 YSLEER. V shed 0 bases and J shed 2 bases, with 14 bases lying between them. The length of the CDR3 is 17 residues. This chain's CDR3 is CASSQEGAPRTYNEQFF. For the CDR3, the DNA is TGCGCCAGCAGCCAAGAGGGGGCCCCCAGGACCTACAATGAGCAGTTCTTC.

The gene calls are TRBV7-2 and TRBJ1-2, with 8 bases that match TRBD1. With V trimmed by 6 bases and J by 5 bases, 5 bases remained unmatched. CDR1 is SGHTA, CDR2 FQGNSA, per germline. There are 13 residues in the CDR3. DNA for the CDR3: TGTGCCAGCAGACTACAGGGGGATTATGGCTACACCTTC. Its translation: CASRLQGDYGYTF.

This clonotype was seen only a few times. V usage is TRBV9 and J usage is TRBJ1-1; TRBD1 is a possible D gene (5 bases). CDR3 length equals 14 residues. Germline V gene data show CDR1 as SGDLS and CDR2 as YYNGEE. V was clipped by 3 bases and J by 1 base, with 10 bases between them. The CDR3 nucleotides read TGTGCCAGCAGCGAAATTCAGGGGAACACTGAAGCTTTCTTT. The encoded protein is CASSEIQGNTEAFF.

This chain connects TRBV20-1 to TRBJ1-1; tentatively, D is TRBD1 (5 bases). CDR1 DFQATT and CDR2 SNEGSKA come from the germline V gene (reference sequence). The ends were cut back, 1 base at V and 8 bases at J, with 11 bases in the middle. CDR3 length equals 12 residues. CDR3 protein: CSARAWGGEAFF. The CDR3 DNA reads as TGCAGTGCTAGAGCTTGGGGCGGGGAAGCTTTCTTT.

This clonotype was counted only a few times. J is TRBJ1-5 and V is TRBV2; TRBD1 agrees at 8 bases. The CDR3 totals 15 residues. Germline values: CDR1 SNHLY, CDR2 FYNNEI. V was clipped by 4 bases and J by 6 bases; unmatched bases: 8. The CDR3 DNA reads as TGTGCCAGCAGTGGAAGGCAGGGGGCATCTCAGCCCCAGCATTTT. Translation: CASSGRQGASQPQHF.

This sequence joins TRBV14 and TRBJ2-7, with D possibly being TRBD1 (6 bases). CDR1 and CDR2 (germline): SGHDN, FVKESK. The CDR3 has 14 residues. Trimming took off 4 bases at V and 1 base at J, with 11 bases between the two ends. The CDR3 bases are TGTGCCAGCAGCCGAGGGGGACGGTCCTACGAGCAGTACTTC. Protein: CASSRGGRSYEQYF.

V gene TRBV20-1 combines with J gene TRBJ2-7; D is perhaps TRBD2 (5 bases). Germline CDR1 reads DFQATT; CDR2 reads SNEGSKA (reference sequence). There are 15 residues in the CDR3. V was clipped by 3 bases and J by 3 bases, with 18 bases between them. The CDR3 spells CSARVGAASHYEQYF. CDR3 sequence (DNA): TGCAGTGCTAGGGTAGGAGCGGCGTCCCACTACGAGCAGTACTTC.